This record covers a single T cell receptor (beta chain). The data belong to a study of blood T cell repertoires in COVID-19. On the study more broadly: Sites across the United States, Italy and Spain contributed samples from acute and convalescent COVID-19.

The table came from immunoSEQ multiplex PCR; TCRdb's copy has only in-frame clones and leaves some out. Of 120,000 to 150,000 clones listed, roughly 86% are singletons. Specimen: peripheral blood. This receptor was taken from a woman aged 45-65 years with acute or convalescent COVID-19.

The CDR3 loop is CASSRQAITEAFF. The CDR3 DNA follows: TGTGCCAGCAGCCGACAGGCAATTACTGAAGCTTTCTTT. The chain uses TRBV6-5 and TRBJ1-1, with D tentatively TRBD1 (6 bases). V lost 6 bases to trimming and J lost 5 bases, with 13 bases between them. In germline, CDR1 is MNHEY, CDR2 SVGAGI. The CDR3 consists of 13 residues.